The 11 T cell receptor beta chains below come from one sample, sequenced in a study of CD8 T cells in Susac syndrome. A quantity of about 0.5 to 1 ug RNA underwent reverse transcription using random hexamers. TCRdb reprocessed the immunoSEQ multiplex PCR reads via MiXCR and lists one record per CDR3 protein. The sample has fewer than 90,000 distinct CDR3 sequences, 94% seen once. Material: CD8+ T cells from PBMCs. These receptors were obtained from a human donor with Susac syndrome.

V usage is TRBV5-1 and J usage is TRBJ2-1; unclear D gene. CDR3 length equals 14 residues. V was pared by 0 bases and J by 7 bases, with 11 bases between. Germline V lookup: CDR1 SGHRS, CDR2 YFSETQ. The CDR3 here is CASSLASLGNEQFF. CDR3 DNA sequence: TGCGCCAGCAGCTTGGCCAGTCTGGGGAATGAGCAGTTCTTC.

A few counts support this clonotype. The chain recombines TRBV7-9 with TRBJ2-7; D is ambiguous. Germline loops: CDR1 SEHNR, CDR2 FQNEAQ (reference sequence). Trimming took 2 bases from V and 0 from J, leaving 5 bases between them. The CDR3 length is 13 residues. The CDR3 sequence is CASSLTSSYEQYF. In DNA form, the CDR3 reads TGTGCCAGCAGCTTAACCAGCTCCTACGAGCAGTACTTC.

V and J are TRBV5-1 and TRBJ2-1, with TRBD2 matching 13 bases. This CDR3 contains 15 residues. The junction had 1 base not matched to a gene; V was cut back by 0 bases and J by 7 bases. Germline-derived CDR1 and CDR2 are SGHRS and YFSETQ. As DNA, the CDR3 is TGCGCCAGCAGCTTGGAGGGACTAGCGGGGAATGAGCAGTTCTTC. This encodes CASSLEGLAGNEQFF.

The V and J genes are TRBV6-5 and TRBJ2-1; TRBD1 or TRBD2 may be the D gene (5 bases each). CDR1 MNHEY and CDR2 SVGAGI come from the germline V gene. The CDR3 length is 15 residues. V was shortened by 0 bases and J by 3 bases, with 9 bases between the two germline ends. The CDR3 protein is CASSYSRGSYNEQFF. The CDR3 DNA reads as TGTGCCAGCAGTTACTCGAGGGGCAGCTACAATGAGCAGTTCTTC.

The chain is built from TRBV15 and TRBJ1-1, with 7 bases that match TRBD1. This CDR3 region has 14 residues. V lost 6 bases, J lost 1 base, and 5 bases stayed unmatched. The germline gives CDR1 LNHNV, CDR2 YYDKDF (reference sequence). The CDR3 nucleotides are TGTGCCACCAGTTATAACAGGGGGAACACTGAAGCTTTCTTT. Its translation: CATSYNRGNTEAFF.

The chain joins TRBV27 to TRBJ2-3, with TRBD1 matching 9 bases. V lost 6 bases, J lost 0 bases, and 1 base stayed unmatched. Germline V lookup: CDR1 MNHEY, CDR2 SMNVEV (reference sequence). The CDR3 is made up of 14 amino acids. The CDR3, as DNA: TGTGCCAGCAGGGACAGGGGTAGCACAGATACGCAGTATTTT. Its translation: CASRDRGSTDTQYF.

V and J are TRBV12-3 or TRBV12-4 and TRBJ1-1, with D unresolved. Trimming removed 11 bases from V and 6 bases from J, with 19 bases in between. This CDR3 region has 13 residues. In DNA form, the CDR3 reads TGTGCCTCAGCCGGAGGGAGTCCCCCTGAAGCTTTCTTT. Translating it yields CASAGGSPPEAFF.

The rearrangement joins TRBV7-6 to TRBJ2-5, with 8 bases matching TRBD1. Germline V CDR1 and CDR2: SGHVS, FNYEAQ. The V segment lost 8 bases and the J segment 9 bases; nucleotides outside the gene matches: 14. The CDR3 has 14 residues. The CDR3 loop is CASAQDRAQWAQYF. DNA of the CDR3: TGTGCCAGCGCCCAGGACAGGGCCCAATGGGCCCAGTACTTC.

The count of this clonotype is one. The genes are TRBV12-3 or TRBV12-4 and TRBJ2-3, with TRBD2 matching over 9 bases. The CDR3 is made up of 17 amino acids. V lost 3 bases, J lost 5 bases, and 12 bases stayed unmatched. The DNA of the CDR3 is TGTGCCAGCAGTTTGGTCTTTCATGCGGGAGGGCAAGATACGCAGTATTTT. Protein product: CASSLVFHAGGQDTQYF.

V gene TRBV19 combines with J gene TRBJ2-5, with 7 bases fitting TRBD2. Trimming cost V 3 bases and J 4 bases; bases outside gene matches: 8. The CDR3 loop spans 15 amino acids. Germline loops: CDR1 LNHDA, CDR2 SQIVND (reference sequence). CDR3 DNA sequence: TGTGCCAGTAGTATGTCTGTCAGCGGGGCAGAGACCCAGTACTTC. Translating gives CASSMSVSGAETQYF.

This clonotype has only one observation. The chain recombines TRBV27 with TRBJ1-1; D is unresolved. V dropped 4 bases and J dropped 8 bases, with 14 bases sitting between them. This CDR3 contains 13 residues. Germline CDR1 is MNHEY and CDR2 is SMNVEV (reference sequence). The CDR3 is CASSSTGSREAFF. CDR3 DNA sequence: TGTGCCAGCAGTTCGACGGGGAGTCGAGAAGCTTTCTTT.